A single sample is the source of the 2 T cell receptor beta chains below, sequenced in a study of blood T cell repertoires in COVID-19 (dated by TCRdb to about 2020). Library preparation employed the immunoSEQ multiplex PCR assay. The table was pulled from immuneACCESS by TCRdb, which kept in-frame rearrangements only. Such tables lose some clones; where checked, under half of the loss comes from unresolved V genes, and the rest has no known cause. For this sample there are around 53,000 clones; around 76% appear just once. The top ten clones comprise roughly a fifth of the sample. The specimen sequenced was peripheral blood. These receptor sequences come from a man between 50 and 59 years old with active or convalescent COVID-19.

About this clone itself: The junction and the germline gene differ at one end; a read error may be behind it. The chain joins TRBV6-1 to TRBJ1-2, with TRBD1 matching 7 bases. The length of the CDR3 is 13 residues. Germline V gives CDR1 MNHNS, CDR2 SASEGT. The CDR3 sequence is CASSEGGVYGYTF. DNA for the CDR3: TGTGCCAGCAGCGAAGGGGGCGTCTATGGCTACACCTTC.

The rearrangement joins TRBV27 to TRBJ2-2, with a possible D match to TRBD1 (6 bases). V was cut by 7 bases and J by 1 base, with 10 bases left in between. The CDR3 contains 14 residues. CDR1 and CDR2 from the germline V gene are MNHEY and SMNVEV (reference sequence). In DNA, the CDR3 is TGTGCCAGCAACCGAGGGGGGAACACCGGGGAGCTGTTTTTT. It encodes CASNRGGNTGELFF.